A single sample is the source of the 3 T cell receptor beta chains below, sequenced in a study of T cell responses to AZD1222 COVID-19 vaccine (dated by TCRdb to 2020 to 2023). Preparation of the library involved the immunoSEQ multiplex PCR assay. The table comes from immuneACCESS by way of TCRdb, which keeps in-frame sequences with V and J called. Part of the clones is missing from these tables; in studies checked, under half for an unresolved V gene and the rest for unknown reasons. In this sample the table shows more than 150,000 clones, 75% to 90% of which occur a single time. The top ten hold over 8% of the sample. The time point label, as the study defines it: about 28 days (+/-7) after the second vaccine dose. The sample was peripheral blood, taken 28 days after the second AZD1222 dose. The receptors come from an adult who received the AZD1222 COVID-19 vaccine.

The chain joins TRBV7-3 to TRBJ2-3, with 9 bases identical to TRBD2. The CDR3 is 12 amino acids. The V gene's germline CDR1 is SGHTA and CDR2 FQGTGA. The CDR3 loop is CGSGRNTDTQYF. Here the CDR3 DNA reads TGTGGGAGCGGGAGGAACACAGATACGCAGTATTTT.

The chain links TRBV6-5 to TRBJ2-2; unclear D gene. V was trimmed by 6 bases and J by 5 bases, leaving 10 bases between them. Looked up from germline, CDR1 is MNHEY and CDR2 is SVGAGI. The CDR3 contains 13 residues. The CDR3 loop reads CASSHPRTGELFF. The CDR3 region has the DNA TGTGCCAGCAGCCACCCCAGGACCGGGGAGCTGTTTTTT.

This chain connects TRBV5-1 to TRBJ2-7, with D unclear. From germline, CDR1 is SGHRS and CDR2 YFSETQ. The ends were cut back, 2 bases at V and 0 bases at J, with 12 bases in the middle. The CDR3 sequence is 15 residues long. The CDR3 DNA sequence: TGCGCCAGCAGCTTTTTGGCCGGGCTCTCCTACGAGCAGTACTTC. Translation: CASSFLAGLSYEQYF.